The present T cell receptor beta chain was sequenced within a study of blood T cells in healthy people across ages. This clonotype was counted at least ten times. With V trimmed by 3 bases and J by 5 bases, 4 bases remained unmatched. Germline CDR1 is SGHRS and CDR2 is YFSETQ. This CDR3 region has 13 residues. A second PCR, run for roughly 7 to 11 cycles, used a sample-barcoded 5' primer plus a J-beta primer mix. TCRdb recomputed calls from the 5' RACE reads with MiXCR, one row per CDR3 protein. The data contain fewer than 1,000,000 distinct CDR3 sequences, 46% of them seen just once; the ten biggest clones take up 15% to 20%.

The J gene is TRBJ2-7, the V gene TRBV5-1; 8 nucleotides agree with TRBD1. The sequenced sample consisted of blood. The TCR was taken from a man older than 75 in good health. The CDR3 region is CASSYGQGNEQYF. For the CDR3, the DNA is TGCGCCAGCAGCTACGGACAGGGAAACGAGCAGTACTTC.